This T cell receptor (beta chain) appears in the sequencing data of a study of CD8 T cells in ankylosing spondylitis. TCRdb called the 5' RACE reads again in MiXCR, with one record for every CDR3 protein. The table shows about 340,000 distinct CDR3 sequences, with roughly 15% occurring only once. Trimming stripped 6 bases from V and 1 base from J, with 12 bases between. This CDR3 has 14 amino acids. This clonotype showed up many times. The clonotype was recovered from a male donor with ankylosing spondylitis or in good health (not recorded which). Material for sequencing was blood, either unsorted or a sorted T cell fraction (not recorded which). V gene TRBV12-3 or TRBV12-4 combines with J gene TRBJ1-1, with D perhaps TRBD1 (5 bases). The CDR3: CASSPTVKNTEAFF. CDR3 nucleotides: TGTGCCAGCAGCCCGACAGTGAAGAACACTGAAGCTTTCTTT.